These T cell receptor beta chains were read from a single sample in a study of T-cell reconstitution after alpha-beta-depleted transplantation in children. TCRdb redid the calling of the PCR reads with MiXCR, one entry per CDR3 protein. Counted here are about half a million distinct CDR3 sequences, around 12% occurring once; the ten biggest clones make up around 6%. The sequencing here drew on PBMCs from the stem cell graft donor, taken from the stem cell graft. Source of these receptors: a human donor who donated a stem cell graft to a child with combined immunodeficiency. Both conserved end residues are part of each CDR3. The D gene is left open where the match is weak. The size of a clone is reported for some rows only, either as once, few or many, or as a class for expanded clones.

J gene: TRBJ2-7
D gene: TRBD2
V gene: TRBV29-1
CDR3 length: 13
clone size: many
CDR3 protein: CSVEGGGSYEQYF
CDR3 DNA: TGCAGCGTTGAGGGGGGGGGCTCCTACGAGCAGTACTTC

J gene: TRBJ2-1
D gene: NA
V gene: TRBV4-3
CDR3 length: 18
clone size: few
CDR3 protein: CASSQDQLAESSYNEQFF
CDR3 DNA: TGCGCCAGCAGCCAAGATCAATTGGCGGAGAGCTCCTACAATGAGCAGTTCTTC

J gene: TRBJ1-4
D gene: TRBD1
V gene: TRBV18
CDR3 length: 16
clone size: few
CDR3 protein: CASSLGRDRGDEKLFF
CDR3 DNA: TGTGCCAGCTCACTGGGCCGGGACAGGGGCGATGAAAAACTGTTTTTT

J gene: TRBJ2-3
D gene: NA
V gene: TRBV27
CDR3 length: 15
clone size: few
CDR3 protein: CASSLTSGPTDTQYF
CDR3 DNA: TGTGCCAGCAGTTTAACCTCGGGACCTACAGATACGCAGTATTTT

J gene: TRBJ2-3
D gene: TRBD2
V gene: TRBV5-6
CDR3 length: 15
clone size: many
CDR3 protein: CASSLAAGGADTQYF
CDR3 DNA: TGTGCCAGCAGCTTGGCAGCGGGGGGGGCAGATACGCAGTATTTT

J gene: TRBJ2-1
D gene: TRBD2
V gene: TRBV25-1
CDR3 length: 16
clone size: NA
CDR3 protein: CASSELRREAYNEQFF
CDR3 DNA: TGTGCCAGCAGTGAATTACGGCGGGAGGCCTACAATGAGCAGTTCTTC

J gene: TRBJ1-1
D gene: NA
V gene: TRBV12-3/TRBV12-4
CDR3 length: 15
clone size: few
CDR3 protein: CASSLRSRVNTEAFF
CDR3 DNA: TGTGCCAGCAGTTTAAGGAGCAGGGTGAACACTGAAGCTTTCTTT

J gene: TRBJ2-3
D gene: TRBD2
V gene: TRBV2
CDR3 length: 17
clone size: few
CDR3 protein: CASRPASGLAGTDTQYF
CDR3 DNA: TGTGCCAGCAGGCCAGCCTCGGGACTAGCGGGGACAGATACGCAGTATTTT

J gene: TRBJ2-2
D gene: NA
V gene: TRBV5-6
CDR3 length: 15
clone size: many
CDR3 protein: CASSVPQGTTGELFF
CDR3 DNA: TGTGCCAGCAGCGTCCCACAGGGTACTACCGGGGAGCTGTTTTTT

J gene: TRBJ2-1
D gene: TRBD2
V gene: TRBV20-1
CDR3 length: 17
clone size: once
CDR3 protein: CSAPTGTSGRIDNEQFF
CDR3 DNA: TGCAGTGCGCCTACCGGGACTAGCGGGAGAATCGACAATGAGCAGTTCTTC

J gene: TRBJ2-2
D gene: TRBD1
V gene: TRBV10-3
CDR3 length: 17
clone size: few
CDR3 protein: CAISDFDRGRRTGELFF
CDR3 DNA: TGTGCCATCAGTGATTTCGACAGGGGGCGAAGAACCGGGGAGCTGTTTTTT

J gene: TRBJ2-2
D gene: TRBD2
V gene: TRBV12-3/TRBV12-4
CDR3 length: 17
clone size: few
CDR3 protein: CASSPNSGTSRTGELFF
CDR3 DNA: TGTGCCAGCAGCCCAAATTCCGGGACTAGCCGAACCGGGGAGCTGTTTTTT

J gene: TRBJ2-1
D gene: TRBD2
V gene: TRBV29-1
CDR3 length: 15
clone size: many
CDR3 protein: CSIKREGGHYNEQFF
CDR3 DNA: TGCAGCATCAAGCGGGAGGGGGGCCACTACAATGAGCAGTTCTTC

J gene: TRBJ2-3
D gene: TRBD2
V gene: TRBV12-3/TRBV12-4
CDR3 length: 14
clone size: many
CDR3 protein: CASGAGVNTDTQYF
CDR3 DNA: TGTGCCAGCGGGGCGGGGGTGAACACAGATACGCAGTATTTT

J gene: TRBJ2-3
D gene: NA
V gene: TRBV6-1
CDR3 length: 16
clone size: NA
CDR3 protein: CASSPPPGGFTDTQYF
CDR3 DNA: TGTGCCAGCAGCCCACCGCCCGGCGGGTTCACAGATACGCAGTATTTT

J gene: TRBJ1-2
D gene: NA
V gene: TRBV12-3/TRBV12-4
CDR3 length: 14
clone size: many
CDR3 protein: CASRALGRRDGYTF
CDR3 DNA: TGTGCCAGCAGGGCTCTGGGCAGGAGAGATGGCTACACCTTC

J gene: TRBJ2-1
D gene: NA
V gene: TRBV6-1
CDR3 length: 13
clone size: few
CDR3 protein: CASRNLGFGEQFF
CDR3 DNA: TGTGCCAGCAGGAACCTAGGGTTTGGTGAGCAGTTCTTC

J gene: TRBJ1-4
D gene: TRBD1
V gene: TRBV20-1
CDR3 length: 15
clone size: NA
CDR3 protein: CSARPTGVVGEKLFF
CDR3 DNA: TGCAGTGCTAGACCCACAGGGGTGGTAGGTGAAAAACTGTTTTTT

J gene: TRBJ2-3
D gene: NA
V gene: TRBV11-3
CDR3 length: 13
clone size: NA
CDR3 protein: CASSGYREETQYF
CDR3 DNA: TGTGCCAGCAGCGGCTACAGGGAGGAAACGCAGTATTTT

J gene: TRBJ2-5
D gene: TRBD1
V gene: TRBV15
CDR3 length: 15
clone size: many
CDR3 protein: CATSRAGTGGETQYF
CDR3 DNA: TGTGCCACCAGCAGGGCCGGGACAGGCGGGGAGACCCAGTACTTC

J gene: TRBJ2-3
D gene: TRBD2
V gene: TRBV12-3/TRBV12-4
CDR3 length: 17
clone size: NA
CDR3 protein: CASTPTGSTSGRRAQYF
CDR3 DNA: TGTGCCAGCACCCCAACGGGGTCGACTAGCGGGCGTCGAGCGCAGTATTTT

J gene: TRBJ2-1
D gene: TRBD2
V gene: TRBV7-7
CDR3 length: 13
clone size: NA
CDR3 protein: CASSPRGVDEQFF
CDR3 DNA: TGTGCCAGCAGCCCTCGGGGGGTCGATGAGCAGTTCTTC

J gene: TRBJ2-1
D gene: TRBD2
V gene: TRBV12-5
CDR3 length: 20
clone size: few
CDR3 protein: CASGLVKRAIAGGDDNEQFF
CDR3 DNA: TGTGCTAGTGGTTTGGTAAAAAGAGCCATAGCGGGGGGGGACGACAATGAGCAGTTCTTC

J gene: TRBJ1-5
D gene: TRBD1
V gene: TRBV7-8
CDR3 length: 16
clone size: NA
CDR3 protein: CASSLAGTGSNQPQHF
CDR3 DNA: TGTGCCAGCAGCTTAGCCGGGACAGGTAGCAATCAGCCCCAGCATTTT

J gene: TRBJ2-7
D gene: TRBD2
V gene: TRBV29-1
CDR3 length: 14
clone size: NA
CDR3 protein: CSVAQPGLVYEQYF
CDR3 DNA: TGCAGCGTTGCCCAACCGGGACTAGTTTACGAGCAGTACTTC

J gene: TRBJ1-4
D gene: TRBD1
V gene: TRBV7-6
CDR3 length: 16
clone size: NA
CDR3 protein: CASSFFPSQGGEKLFF
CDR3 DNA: TGTGCCAGCAGCTTTTTTCCTTCTCAGGGGGGTGAAAAACTGTTTTTT

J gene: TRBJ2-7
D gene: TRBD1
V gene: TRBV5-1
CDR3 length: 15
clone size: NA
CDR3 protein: CASSFGQVVSYEQYF
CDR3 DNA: TGCGCCAGCAGCTTCGGACAGGTTGTATCCTACGAGCAGTACTTC

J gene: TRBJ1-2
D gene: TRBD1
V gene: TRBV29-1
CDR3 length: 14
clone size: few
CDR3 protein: CSVEWTGYRYGYTF
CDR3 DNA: TGCAGCGTTGAATGGACAGGGTACCGCTATGGCTACACCTTC

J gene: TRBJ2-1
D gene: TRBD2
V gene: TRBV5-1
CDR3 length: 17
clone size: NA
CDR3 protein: CASSSDGAGGTENEQFF
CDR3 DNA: TGCGCCAGCAGCTCGGATGGGGCGGGAGGAACTGAGAATGAGCAGTTCTTC

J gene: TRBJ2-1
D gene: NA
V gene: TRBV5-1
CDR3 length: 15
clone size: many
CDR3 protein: CASSSKAGSYNEQFF
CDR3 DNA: TGCGCCAGCAGCTCGAAGGCAGGGTCCTACAATGAGCAGTTCTTC

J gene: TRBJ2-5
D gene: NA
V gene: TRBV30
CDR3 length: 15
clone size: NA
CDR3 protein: CAWASVGGAWETQYF
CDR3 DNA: TGTGCCTGGGCAAGTGTAGGGGGGGCCTGGGAGACCCAGTACTTC

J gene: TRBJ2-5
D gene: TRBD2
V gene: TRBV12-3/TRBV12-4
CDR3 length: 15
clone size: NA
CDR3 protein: CASSLSSGGGQTQYF
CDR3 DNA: TGTGCCAGCAGTTTAAGTAGCGGGGGGGGCCAGACCCAGTACTTC

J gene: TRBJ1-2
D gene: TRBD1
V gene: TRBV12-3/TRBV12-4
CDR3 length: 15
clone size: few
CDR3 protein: CASTVQGAPLRGYTF
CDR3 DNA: TGTGCCAGCACCGTACAGGGGGCTCCATTGAGGGGCTACACCTTC

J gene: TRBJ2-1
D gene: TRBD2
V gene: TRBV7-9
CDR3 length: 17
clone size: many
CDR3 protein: CASSSPGTSGTYNEQFF
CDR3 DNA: TGTGCCAGCAGCTCCCCCGGGACTAGCGGGACCTACAATGAGCAGTTCTTC

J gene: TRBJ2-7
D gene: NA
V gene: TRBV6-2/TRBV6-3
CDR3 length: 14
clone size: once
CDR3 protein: CASSYLRTSYEQYF
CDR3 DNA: TGTGCCAGCAGTTACTTGCGCACCTCCTACGAGCAGTACTTC

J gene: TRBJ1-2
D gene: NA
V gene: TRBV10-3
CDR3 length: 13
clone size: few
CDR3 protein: CAISEGVGYGYTF
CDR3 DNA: TGTGCCATCAGTGAGGGGGTAGGATATGGCTACACCTTC

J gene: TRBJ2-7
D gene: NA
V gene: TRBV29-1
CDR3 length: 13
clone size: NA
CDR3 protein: CSTRDASSYEQYF
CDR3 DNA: TGCAGCACCCGGGACGCCTCTTCCTACGAGCAGTACTTC

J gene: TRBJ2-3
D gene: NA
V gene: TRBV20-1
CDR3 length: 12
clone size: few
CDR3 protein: CSATSPRDTQYF
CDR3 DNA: TGCAGTGCTACCAGCCCTAGAGATACGCAGTATTTT

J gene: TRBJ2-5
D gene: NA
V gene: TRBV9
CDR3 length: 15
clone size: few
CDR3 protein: CASSRGTDPSETQYF
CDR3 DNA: TGTGCCAGCAGCAGGGGGACGGATCCTTCGGAGACCCAGTACTTC

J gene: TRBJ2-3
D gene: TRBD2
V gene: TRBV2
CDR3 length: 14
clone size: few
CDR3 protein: CASQLSGGPDTQYF
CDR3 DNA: TGTGCCAGCCAACTTAGCGGGGGGCCCGATACGCAGTATTTT

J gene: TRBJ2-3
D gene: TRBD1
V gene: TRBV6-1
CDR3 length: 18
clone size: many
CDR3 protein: CASSDGPTGQGAADTQYF
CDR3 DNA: TGTGCCAGCAGTGACGGCCCCACTGGACAGGGGGCGGCAGATACGCAGTATTTT

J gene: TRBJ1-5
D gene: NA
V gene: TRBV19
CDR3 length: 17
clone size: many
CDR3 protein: CADEAGLMEYSNQPQHF
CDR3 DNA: TGTGCCGATGAGGCGGGTTTGATGGAGTATAGCAATCAGCCCCAGCATTTT

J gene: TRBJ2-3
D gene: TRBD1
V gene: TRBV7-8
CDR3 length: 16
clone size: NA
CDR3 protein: CASSLTTGRHADTQYF
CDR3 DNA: TGTGCCAGCAGCCTAACGACAGGGAGACATGCAGATACGCAGTATTTT

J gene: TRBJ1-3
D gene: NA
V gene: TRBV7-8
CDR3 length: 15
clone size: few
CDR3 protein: CASSSTAVTGNTIYF
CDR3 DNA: TGTGCCAGCAGCTCGACAGCGGTTACTGGAAACACCATATATTTT

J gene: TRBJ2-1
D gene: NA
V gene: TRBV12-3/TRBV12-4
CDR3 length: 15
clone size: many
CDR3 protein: CASSFDQGSYNEQFF
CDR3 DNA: TGTGCCAGCAGTTTCGATCAGGGTTCCTACAATGAGCAGTTCTTC

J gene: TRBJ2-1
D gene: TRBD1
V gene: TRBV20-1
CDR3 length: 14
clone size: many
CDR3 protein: CSVLDRENYNEQFF
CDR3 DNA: TGCAGTGTTCTGGACAGGGAGAACTACAATGAGCAGTTCTTC

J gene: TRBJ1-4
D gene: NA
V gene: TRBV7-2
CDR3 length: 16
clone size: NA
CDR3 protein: CASSLARYMRDEKLFF
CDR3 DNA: TGTGCCAGCAGCTTAGCGCGGTACATGCGGGATGAAAAACTGTTTTTT

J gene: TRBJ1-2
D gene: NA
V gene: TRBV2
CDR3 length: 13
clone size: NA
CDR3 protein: CASGTDANYGYTF
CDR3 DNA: TGTGCCAGCGGGACCGACGCTAACTATGGCTACACCTTC

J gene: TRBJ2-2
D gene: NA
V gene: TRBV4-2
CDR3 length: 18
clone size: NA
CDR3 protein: CASSPRGHGGRDTGELFF
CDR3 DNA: TGTGCCAGCAGCCCCCGGGGGCACGGGGGGCGCGACACCGGGGAGCTGTTTTTT

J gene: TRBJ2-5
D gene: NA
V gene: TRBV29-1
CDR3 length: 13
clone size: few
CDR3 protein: CSVRGAGEETQYF
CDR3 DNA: TGCAGCGTCCGGGGGGCCGGGGAAGAGACCCAGTACTTC

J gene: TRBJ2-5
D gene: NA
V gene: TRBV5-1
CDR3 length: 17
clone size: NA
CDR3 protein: CASSLNPYVELQETQYF
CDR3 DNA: TGCGCCAGCAGCTTGAACCCGTACGTTGAACTTCAAGAGACCCAGTACTTC

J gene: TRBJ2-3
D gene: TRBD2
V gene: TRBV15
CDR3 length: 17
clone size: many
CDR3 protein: CATSRDRLAGVSDTQYF
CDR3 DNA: TGTGCCACCAGCAGAGATAGACTAGCGGGAGTCTCAGATACGCAGTATTTT

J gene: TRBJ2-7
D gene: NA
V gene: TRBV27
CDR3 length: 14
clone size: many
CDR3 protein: CASSFSGPSYEQYF
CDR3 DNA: TGTGCCAGCAGTTTCTCGGGGCCCTCCTACGAGCAGTACTTC

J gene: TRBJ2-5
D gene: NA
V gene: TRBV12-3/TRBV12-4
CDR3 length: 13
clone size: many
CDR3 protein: CASSLTGMETQYF
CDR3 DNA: TGTGCCAGCAGTTTAACAGGGATGGAGACCCAGTACTTC

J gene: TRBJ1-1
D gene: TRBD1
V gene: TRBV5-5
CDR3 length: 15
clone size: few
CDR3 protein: CASSLWGQGGTEAFF
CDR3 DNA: TGTGCCAGCAGCTTGTGGGGACAGGGAGGGACTGAAGCTTTCTTT

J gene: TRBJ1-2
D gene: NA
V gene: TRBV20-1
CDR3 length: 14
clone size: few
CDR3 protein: CSARDGGGRYGYTF
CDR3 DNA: TGCAGTGCTAGAGATGGGGGGGGTCGGTATGGCTACACCTTC